The T cell receptor (beta chain) described here comes from a study of beta chain features in type 1 diabetes. Since all of the isolated RNA was reverse transcribed, expressed TCRB transcripts were what got sequenced. Here immunoSEQ multiplex PCR was the method, and the copy in TCRdb shows in-frame clones only, minus some. The table shows 330,000 or so clones, with approximately 15% occurring only once. This clone came up many times. As yet, its antigen is unknown. Study-level findings and limits: Possible PCR preference for shorter templates applied equally to patients and controls. VDJ junctions from patients with type 1 diabetes contained fewer insertions and more deletions.

The sequencing sample was made of central memory CD4+ T cells from blood. This TCR came from a man in his thirties or forties in good health.

The CDR3 loop reads CASRTGVEKLFF. CDR3 in DNA: TGTGCCAGTCGGACAGGGGTCGAAAAACTGTTTTTT. The chain joins TRBV2 to TRBJ1-4, with 9 bases fitting TRBD1. The germline CDR1 and CDR2 sequences are SNHLY and FYNNEI. V trimming: 9 bases; J trimming: 8 bases; junction bases outside the gene matches: 4. This CDR3 spans 12 amino acids.